This T cell receptor (beta chain) was recovered during a study of blood T cell repertoires in COVID-19. J was trimmed by 1 base and V by 8 bases; bases with no gene match: 12. CDR1 and CDR2 from the germline V gene are ENHRY and SYGVKD. CDR3 length: 19 residues. Here immunoSEQ multiplex PCR was the method, and the copy in TCRdb shows in-frame clones only, minus some. The repertoire holds around 500,000 clones, roughly nine tenths seen once, with 7% to 10% in the top ten. The J gene is TRBJ2-2, the V gene TRBV10-3; TRBD2 matches 14 bases. This receptor was obtained from an older woman who had recovered from COVID-19. Sequenced: PBMCs or T cells enriched from blood (not recorded which). The DNA for the CDR3 is TGTGCCATCGAGTCCAAGACTAGCGGGGGGGCCGGGAACACCGGGGAGCTGTTTTTT. Protein sequence: CAIESKTSGGAGNTGELFF.